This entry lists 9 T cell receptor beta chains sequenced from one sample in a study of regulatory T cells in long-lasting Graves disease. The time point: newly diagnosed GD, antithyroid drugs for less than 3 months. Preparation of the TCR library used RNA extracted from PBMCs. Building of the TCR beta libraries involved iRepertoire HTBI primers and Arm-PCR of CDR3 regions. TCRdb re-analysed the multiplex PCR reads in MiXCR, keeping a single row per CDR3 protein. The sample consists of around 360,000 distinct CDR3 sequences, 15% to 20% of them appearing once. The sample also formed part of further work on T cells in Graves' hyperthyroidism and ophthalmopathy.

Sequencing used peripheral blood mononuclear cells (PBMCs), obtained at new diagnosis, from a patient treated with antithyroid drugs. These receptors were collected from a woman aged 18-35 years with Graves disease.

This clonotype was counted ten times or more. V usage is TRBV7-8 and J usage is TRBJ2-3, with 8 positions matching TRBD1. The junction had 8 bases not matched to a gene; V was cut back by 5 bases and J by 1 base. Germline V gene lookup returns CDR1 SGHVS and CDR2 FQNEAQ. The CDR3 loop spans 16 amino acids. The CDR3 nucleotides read TGTGCCAGCAGCGAAAGACAGGGGTTGGGCACAGATACGCAGTATTTT. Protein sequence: CASSERQGLGTDTQYF.

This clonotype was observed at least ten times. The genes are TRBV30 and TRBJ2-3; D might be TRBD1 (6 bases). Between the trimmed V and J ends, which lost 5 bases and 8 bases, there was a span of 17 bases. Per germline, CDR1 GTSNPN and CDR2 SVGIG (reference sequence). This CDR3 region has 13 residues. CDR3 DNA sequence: TGTGCCTGGGTAGGACAGAGCCCTGTTACGCAGTATTTT. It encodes CAWVGQSPVTQYF.

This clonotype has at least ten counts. Here the CDR3 DNA reads TGTGCCAGCAGCCGCGGGACTATGGTAAATGAGCAGTTCTTC. Protein product: CASSRGTMVNEQFF. This chain links TRBV12-3 or TRBV12-4 with TRBJ2-1; TRBD2 aligns across 7 bases. After removal of 6 bases from V and 7 bases from J, the junction contained 9 bases not matched to a gene. The CDR3 sequence is 14 residues long.

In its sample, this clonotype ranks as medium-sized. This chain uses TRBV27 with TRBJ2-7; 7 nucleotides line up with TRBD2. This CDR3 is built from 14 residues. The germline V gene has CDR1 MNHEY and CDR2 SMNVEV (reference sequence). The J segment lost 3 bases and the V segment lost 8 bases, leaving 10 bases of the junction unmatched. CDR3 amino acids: CASHPWEGSYEQYF. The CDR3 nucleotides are TGTGCCAGCCATCCCTGGGAGGGGAGCTACGAGCAGTACTTC.

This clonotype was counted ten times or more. The CDR3 region has the DNA TGTGCCAGCAGTGACACTTCCCGAGCCAACGTCCTGACTTTC. Its protein is CASSDTSRANVLTF. V and J are TRBV2 and TRBJ2-6; no firm D call. Trimming left V 3 bases short and J 7 bases short, with 10 bases between. Germline V CDR1 and CDR2: SNHLY, FYNNEI. The CDR3 runs to 14 residues.

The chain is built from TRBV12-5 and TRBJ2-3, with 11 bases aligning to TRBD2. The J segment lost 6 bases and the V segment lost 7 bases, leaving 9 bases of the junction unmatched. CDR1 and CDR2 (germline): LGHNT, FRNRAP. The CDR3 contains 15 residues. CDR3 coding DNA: TGTGCTAGTGACCTTAGCGGGGGGGGTGCGGATACGCAGTATTTT. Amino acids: CASDLSGGGADTQYF.

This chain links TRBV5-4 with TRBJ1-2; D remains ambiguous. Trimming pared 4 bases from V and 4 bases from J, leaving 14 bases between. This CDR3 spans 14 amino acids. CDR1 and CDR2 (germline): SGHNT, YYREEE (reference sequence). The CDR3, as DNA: TGTGCCAGCAGCCCGAATCAGGAAATCTATGGCTACACCTTC. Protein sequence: CASSPNQEIYGYTF.

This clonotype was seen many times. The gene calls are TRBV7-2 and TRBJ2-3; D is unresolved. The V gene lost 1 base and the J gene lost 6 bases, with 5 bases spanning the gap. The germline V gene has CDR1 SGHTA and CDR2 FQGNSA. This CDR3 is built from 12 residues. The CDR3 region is CASSLGVDTQYF. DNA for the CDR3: TGTGCCAGCAGCTTAGGAGTGGATACGCAGTATTTT.

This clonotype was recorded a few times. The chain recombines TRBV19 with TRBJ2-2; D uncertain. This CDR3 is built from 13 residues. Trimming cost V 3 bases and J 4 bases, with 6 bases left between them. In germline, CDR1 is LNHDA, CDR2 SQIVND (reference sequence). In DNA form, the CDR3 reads TGTGCCAGTAGTATCCCCCCCACCGGGGAGCTGTTTTTT. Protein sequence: CASSIPPTGELFF.